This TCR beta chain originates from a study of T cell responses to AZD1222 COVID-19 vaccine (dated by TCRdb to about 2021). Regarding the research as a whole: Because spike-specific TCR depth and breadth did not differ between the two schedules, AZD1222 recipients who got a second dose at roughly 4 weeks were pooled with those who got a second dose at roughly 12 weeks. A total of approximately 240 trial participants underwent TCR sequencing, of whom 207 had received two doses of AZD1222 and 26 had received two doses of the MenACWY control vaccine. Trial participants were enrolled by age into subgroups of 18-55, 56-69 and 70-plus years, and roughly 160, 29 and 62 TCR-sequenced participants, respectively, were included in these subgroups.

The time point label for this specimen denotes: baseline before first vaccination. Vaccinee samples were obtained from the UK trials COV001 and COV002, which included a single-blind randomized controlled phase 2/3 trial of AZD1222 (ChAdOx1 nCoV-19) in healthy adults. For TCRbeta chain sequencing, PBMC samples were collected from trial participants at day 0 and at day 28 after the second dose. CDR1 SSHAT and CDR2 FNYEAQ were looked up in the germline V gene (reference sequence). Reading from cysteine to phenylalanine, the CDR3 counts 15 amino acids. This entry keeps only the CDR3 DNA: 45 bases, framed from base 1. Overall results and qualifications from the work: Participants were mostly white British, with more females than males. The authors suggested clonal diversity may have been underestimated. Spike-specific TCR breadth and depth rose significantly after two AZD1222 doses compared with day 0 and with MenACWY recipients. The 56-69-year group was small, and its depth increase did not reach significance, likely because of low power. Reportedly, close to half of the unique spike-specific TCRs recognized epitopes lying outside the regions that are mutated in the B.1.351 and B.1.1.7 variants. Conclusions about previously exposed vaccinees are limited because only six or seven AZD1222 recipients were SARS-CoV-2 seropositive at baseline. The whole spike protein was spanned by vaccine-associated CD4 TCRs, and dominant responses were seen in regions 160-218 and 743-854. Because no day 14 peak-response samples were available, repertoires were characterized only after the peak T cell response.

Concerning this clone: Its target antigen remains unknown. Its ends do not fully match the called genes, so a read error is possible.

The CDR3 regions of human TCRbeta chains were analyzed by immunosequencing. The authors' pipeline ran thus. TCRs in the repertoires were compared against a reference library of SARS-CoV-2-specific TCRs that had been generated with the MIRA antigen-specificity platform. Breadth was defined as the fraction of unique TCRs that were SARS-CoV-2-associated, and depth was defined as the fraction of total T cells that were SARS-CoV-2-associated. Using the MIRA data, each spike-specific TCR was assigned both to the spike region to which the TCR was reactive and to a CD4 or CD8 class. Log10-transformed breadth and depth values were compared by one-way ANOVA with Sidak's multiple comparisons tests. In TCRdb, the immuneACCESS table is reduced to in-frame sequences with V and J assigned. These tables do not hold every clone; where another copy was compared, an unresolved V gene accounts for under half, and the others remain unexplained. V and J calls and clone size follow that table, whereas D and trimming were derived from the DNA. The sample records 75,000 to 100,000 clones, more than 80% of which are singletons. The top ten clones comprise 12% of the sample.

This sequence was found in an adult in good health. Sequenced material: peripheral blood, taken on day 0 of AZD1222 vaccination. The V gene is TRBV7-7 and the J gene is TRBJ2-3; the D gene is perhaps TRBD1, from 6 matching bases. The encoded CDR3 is CASSRQGTTTDTQYF. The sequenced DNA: TGTGCTAGCAGCCGCCAGGGGACAACGACAGATACGCAGTATTTT.